This TCR beta chain emerged from a study of T cell responses to AZD1222 COVID-19 vaccine. Study-level information: Pooling covered second doses at about 4 or about 12 weeks.

Germline V gene lookup returns CDR1 SGHAT and CDR2 FQNNGV. V shed 7 bases and J shed 5 bases, with 14 bases lying between them. This CDR3 region has 13 residues. Broader study findings: Regions 160-218 and 743-854 dominated among vaccine-associated CD4 TCRs spanning spike. Baseline seropositives among AZD1222 recipients totaled only six or seven.

This clone was found once. Its antigen is as yet unknown. The table came from immunoSEQ multiplex PCR; TCRdb's copy has only in-frame clones and leaves some out. In the table there are more than 85,000 clones, approximately 78% of which are singletons. The chain has TRBV11-2 and TRBJ2-5; D not certain. The clonotype was recovered from an adult in good health. The sample was peripheral blood, taken on day 0 of AZD1222 vaccination. CDR3: CASTLQSMETQYF. The CDR3 DNA reads as TGTGCCAGCACCCTCCAAAGTATGGAGACCCAGTACTTC.